A selection of T cell receptor beta chains follows, all from one sample in a study of regulatory T cells in long-lasting Graves disease. TCRdb independently ran MiXCR on the multiplex PCR reads; one entry per CDR3 protein. The data hold under 300,000 distinct CDR3 sequences, with approximately 20% observed a single time. The starting material was peripheral blood mononuclear cells (PBMCs), obtained at new diagnosis, from a patient treated with antithyroid drugs. The source is a female donor with Graves disease. Both conserved end residues are part of each CDR3. The D gene is left open where the match is weak. Part of the rows lack a size; the others show once, few, many or a class for expanded clones.

v_gene	j_gene	d_gene	abundance	CDR3aa	CDR3nt
TRBV6-2/TRBV6-3	TRBJ2-5	-	few	CASSYDWQETQYF	TGTGCCAGCAGTTACGACTGGCAAGAGACCCAGTACTTC
TRBV19	TRBJ2-7	TRBD2	many	CASSRDAGENEQYF	TGTGCCAGTAGTCGAGACGCGGGAGAGAACGAGCAGTACTTC
TRBV7-9	TRBJ1-4	-	many	CASTLTPRGEKLFF	TGTGCCAGCACCCTGACACCGAGGGGTGAAAAACTGTTTTTT
TRBV15	TRBJ2-6	TRBD2	many	CATSGSLTAGASSGANVLTF	TGTGCCACCAGCGGTTCATTAACAGCGGGAGCTTCCTCTGGGGCCAACGTCCTGACTTTC
TRBV20-1	TRBJ1-2	-	many	CSAIRGGYGYTF	TGCAGTGCTATACGGGGGGGCTATGGCTACACCTTC
TRBV6-2/TRBV6-3	TRBJ2-1	TRBD2	many	CATRKLAGYNEQFF	TGTGCCACTAGGAAACTAGCGGGCTACAATGAGCAGTTCTTC
TRBV20-1	TRBJ2-2	TRBD1	-	CSALPGGRDTGELFF	TGCAGTGCTCTCCCAGGGGGCAGGGACACCGGGGAGCTGTTTTTT
TRBV20-1	TRBJ2-3	TRBD1	many	CSARDPGQSISTDTQYF	TGCAGTGCTAGAGATCCGGGACAGTCTATCTCTACAGATACGCAGTATTTT
TRBV6-1	TRBJ2-2	-	-	CASRSPWVKNTGELFF	TGTGCCAGCAGATCCCCGTGGGTCAAGAACACCGGGGAGCTGTTTTTT
TRBV10-3	TRBJ1-6	-	many	CAIRDYNSPLHF	TGTGCCATCAGAGATTATAATTCACCCCTCCACTTT
TRBV12-3/TRBV12-4	TRBJ2-3	TRBD1	many	CASRPGQGSDTQYF	TGTGCCAGCAGGCCGGGACAGGGGTCAGATACGCAGTATTTT
TRBV7-2	TRBJ2-7	-	many	CASSSPLREQYF	TGTGCCAGCAGCTCCCCCCTCCGGGAGCAGTACTTC
TRBV10-3	TRBJ2-1	-	many	CAISEAGENEQFF	TGTGCCATCAGTGAGGCCGGGGAGAATGAGCAGTTCTTC
TRBV7-2	TRBJ1-1	-	many	CASSLSVATEAFF	TGTGCCAGCAGCTTATCGGTGGCCACTGAAGCTTTCTTT
TRBV24-1	TRBJ2-5	-	-	CATSDLGETQYF	TGTGCCACCAGTGACCTCGGAGAGACCCAGTACTTC
TRBV28	TRBJ1-6	TRBD1	-	CASSPRQGVRSPLHF	TGTGCCAGCAGCCCTCGACAGGGGGTGCGCTCACCCCTCCACTTT
TRBV9	TRBJ1-2	-	many	CASSVGGGRGDHGYTF	TGTGCCAGCAGCGTAGGAGGGGGGCGGGGGGATCATGGCTACACCTTC
TRBV20-1	TRBJ2-1	-	many	CSARDFNNEQFF	TGCAGTGCTAGAGATTTCAACAATGAGCAGTTCTTC
TRBV12-5	TRBJ2-6	-	many	CASASSGANVLTF	TGTGCTAGTGCCTCGTCTGGGGCCAACGTCCTGACTTTC
TRBV10-1	TRBJ2-7	TRBD1	-	CASSEDRDHEQYF	TGCGCCAGCAGTGAGGACAGGGACCACGAGCAGTACTTC
TRBV7-3	TRBJ2-1	-	many	CASSLKGSDYNEQFF	TGTGCCAGCAGCTTAAAGGGGAGCGACTACAATGAGCAGTTCTTC
TRBV7-9	TRBJ2-5	-	-	CASSLSGQQETQYF	TGTGCCAGCAGCTTATCAGGACAGCAAGAGACCCAGTACTTC
TRBV20-1	TRBJ2-3	TRBD2	many	CSAAVGAGDTDTQYF	TGCAGTGCTGCTGTCGGGGCGGGGGACACAGATACGCAGTATTTT
TRBV30	TRBJ1-5	-	many	CACQHFQPQHF	TGTGCCTGTCAGCACTTCCAGCCCCAGCATTTT
TRBV3-1	TRBJ1-6	-	many	CASSQDGYSPLHF	TGTGCCAGCAGCCAAGATGGGTATTCACCCCTCCACTTT
TRBV27	TRBJ2-5	-	many	CASRSSRVGETQYF	TGTGCCAGCAGAAGTAGCCGGGTCGGAGAGACCCAGTACTTC
TRBV18	TRBJ1-4	-	many	CASSPFPGTAWREKLFF	TGTGCCAGCTCACCCTTTCCCGGGACGGCTTGGAGGGAAAAACTGTTTTTT
TRBV5-1	TRBJ1-4	TRBD1	many	CASSLGTGYNEKLFF	TGCGCCAGCAGCTTGGGGACAGGTTATAATGAAAAACTGTTTTTT
TRBV24-1	TRBJ2-3	-	few	CATSDPNPDTQYF	TGTGCCACCAGTGACCCGAACCCAGATACGCAGTATTTT
TRBV19	TRBJ1-5	-	-	CASSSNQGKDQPQHF	TGTGCCAGTAGCAGCAATCAGGGAAAGGATCAGCCCCAGCATTTT
TRBV12-3/TRBV12-4	TRBJ2-5	TRBD2	-	CASSLTREEVETQYF	TGTGCCAGCAGTTTAACGCGGGAGGAAGTGGAGACCCAGTACTTC
TRBV12-3/TRBV12-4	TRBJ2-7	TRBD1	many	CASSFQGAEEQYF	TGTGCCAGCAGTTTCCAGGGGGCAGAAGAGCAGTACTTC
TRBV6-1	TRBJ2-2	-	-	CASSERGDTGELFF	TGTGCCAGCAGTGAGAGAGGCGACACCGGGGAGCTGTTTTTT
TRBV9	TRBJ2-3	TRBD2	many	CASSQEGLKADTQYF	TGTGCCAGCAGCCAGGAGGGACTAAAGGCAGATACGCAGTATTTT
TRBV5-4	TRBJ1-1	-	-	CASSLGARTGSTEAFF	TGTGCCAGCAGCTTGGGGGCGCGAACAGGGTCCACTGAAGCTTTCTTT
TRBV6-1	TRBJ1-5	TRBD1	many	CASSLTGATQPQHF	TGTGCCAGCAGCCTTACAGGGGCGACCCAGCCCCAGCATTTT
TRBV19	TRBJ2-6	TRBD1	many	CASSKGYRGSGANVLTF	TGTGCCAGTAGTAAGGGGTACAGGGGCTCTGGGGCCAACGTCCTGACTTTC
TRBV18	TRBJ2-3	TRBD2	many	CASSRTSGRGADTQYF	TGTGCCAGCTCACGGACTAGCGGGAGAGGGGCAGATACGCAGTATTTT
TRBV12-3/TRBV12-4	TRBJ2-4	TRBD2	many	CASSRGRGDIQYF	TGTGCCAGCAGTAGGGGTCGGGGGGACATTCAGTACTTC
TRBV20-1	TRBJ2-6	TRBD2	-	CSASSPTSGRAGANVLTF	TGCAGTGCTAGTAGTCCGACTAGCGGGAGGGCTGGGGCCAACGTCCTGACTTTC
TRBV28	TRBJ1-4	-	-	CASSFSPGGGGDEKLFF	TGTGCCAGCAGTTTCTCTCCGGGAGGGGGAGGTGATGAAAAACTGTTTTTT
TRBV5-6	TRBJ2-5	-	few	CASSPGSVEETQYF	TGTGCCAGCAGCCCTGGCAGCGTAGAGGAGACCCAGTACTTC
TRBV24-1	TRBJ2-2	-	-	CATSDGQGRFGDTGELFF	TGTGCCACCAGTGACGGGCAGGGGAGATTTGGTGACACCGGGGAGCTGTTTTTT
TRBV6-1	TRBJ2-7	TRBD2	many	CASTGLAGNYEQYF	TGTGCCAGCACCGGACTAGCGGGTAACTACGAGCAGTACTTC
TRBV6-1	TRBJ1-2	-	many	CASSEGQGGYGYTF	TGTGCCAGCAGTGAAGGGCAGGGTGGCTATGGCTACACCTTC
TRBV7-2	TRBJ1-5	TRBD1	-	CASSLKGDRPQHF	TGTGCCAGCAGCTTAAAGGGGGACAGGCCCCAGCATTTT
TRBV3-1	TRBJ2-4	-	many	CASSQDTGIQYF	TGTGCCAGCAGCCAAGATACGGGGATTCAGTACTTC
TRBV16	TRBJ2-1	-	once	CASSQLNRNEQFF	TGTGCCAGCAGCCAATTAAACAGAAATGAGCAGTTCTTC
TRBV11-3	TRBJ2-1	TRBD2	-	CASSSPGLADYNEQFF	TGTGCCAGCAGCTCACCGGGACTAGCGGATTACAATGAGCAGTTCTTC
TRBV12-3/TRBV12-4	TRBJ1-6	-	many	CASSPEGSYNSPLHF	TGTGCCAGCAGCCCAGAGGGATCCTATAATTCACCCCTCCACTTT
TRBV19	TRBJ2-7	TRBD1	few	CASRPGQGYHEQYF	TGTGCCAGTAGGCCGGGACAGGGATACCACGAGCAGTACTTC
TRBV30	TRBJ2-7	-	-	CAWSPFPGTSYEQYF	TGTGCCTGGAGCCCATTCCCGGGGACCTCCTACGAGCAGTACTTC
TRBV11-1	TRBJ2-1	TRBD2	few	CASSPGRGSYNEQFF	TGTGCCAGCAGCCCGGGGAGGGGCTCCTACAATGAGCAGTTCTTC
TRBV7-6	TRBJ1-2	-	few	CASSLAVGGDGYTF	TGTGCCAGCAGCTTAGCCGTCGGGGGAGATGGCTACACCTTC
TRBV13	TRBJ2-5	TRBD2	many	CASSPARTSGIETQYF	TGTGCCAGCAGCCCCGCGAGGACTAGCGGGATAGAGACCCAGTACTTC